The clone carrying this T cell receptor (beta chain) was seen only a few times. Its matching antigen is unknown. 13 Jbeta primers and 60 Vbeta primers were used for the PCR. TCRdb's copy holds only in-frame clones and misses some; the assay was immunoSEQ multiplex PCR. Here the sample spans approximately 130,000 clones, 80% to 85% being singletons. This sample is part of a study of cytomegalovirus exposure and HLA in healthy donors. Study-level points and caveats: Cytomegalovirus-associated TCR beta chains were listed, numbering some 180. In a later analysis, DRB1 alleles had the most associated TCRs; HLA-C alleles the fewest. Another analysis was done later, and it associated 16,951 TCR beta sequences with HLA alleles at 0.05 false discovery rate.

The V end lost 10 bases, the J end lost 10 bases, and 23 bases lay between the germline ends. Germline V gene lookup returns CDR1 MNHEY and CDR2 SVGAGI. The CDR3 runs to 14 residues. The receptor's source is a woman aged 50 to 60 in good health and CMV-seropositive. This rearrangement joins TRBV6-5 to TRBJ2-1; D may be TRBD1 (6 bases). The sequenced sample was PBMCs. The CDR3 is CATALPGQPQEQFF. Written as DNA, the CDR3 is TGTGCCACAGCTCTCCCGGGACAACCCCAAGAGCAGTTCTTC.